The 32 T cell receptor beta chains reported below all come from one sample, sequenced in a study of T cell clonality in common variable immunodeficiency. Profiling relied on immunoSEQ multiplex PCR, and the TCRdb table lists in-frame clones only, not all of them. The repertoire yields some 80,000 clones, none seen only once; the top ten contain 0.8%. Sequencing was carried out using peripheral blood mononuclear cells. All receptors derive from a person aged 18 to 69 in good health.

This clone has a count of ten or more. The CDR3 goes on 3 residues after the read ends, and that part is filled in from the germline J gene. The chain uses TRBV7-4 and TRBJ2-5; TRBD1 agrees at 7 bases. Trimming at V came to 5 bases and at J to 6 bases, leaving 9 bases not matched to a gene. Germline CDR1 is SGHVT and CDR2 is SQSDAQ. The CDR3 contains 14 residues. Here the CDR3 reads CASSTPQGIKTQYF. The CDR3 bases that were read are TGTGCCAGCAGCACCCCACAGGGGATAAAGACC.

This clone was found many times. Read coverage stops 3 residues before the CDR3 terminus; the germline J gene supplies the remainder. The chain combines TRBV5-1 with TRBJ1-3; no reliable D call. The CDR3 is made up of 17 amino acids. Germline lookup yields CDR1 SGHRS and CDR2 YFSETQ. V was cut by 1 base and J by 0 bases, with 14 bases left in between. CDR3 region: CASSLRPSGSSGNTIYF. Incomplete CDR3 DNA: TGCGCCAGCAGCTTGCGACCTTCGGGGTCCTCTGGAAACACC.

Ten or more counts support this clone. The read gets to within 3 residues of the CDR3 end, and the germline J gene fills in the rest. The chain links TRBV20-1 to TRBJ2-1, with 14 bases identical to TRBD2. Germline lookup yields CDR1 DFQATT and CDR2 SNEGSKA (reference sequence). The CDR3 contains 19 residues. After removal of 0 bases from V and 7 bases from J, the junction contained 14 bases not matched to a gene. The covered CDR3 bases are TGCAGTGCTAGAGATTTGCCCAGACTAGCGGGAGGGTTTAGAAATGAG. It codes for CSARDLPRLAGGFRNE. The whole CDR3 region reads CSARDLPRLAGGFRNEQFF.

This clone has just a few counts. Read coverage stops 3 residues before the CDR3 terminus; the germline J gene supplies the remainder. The rearrangement uses TRBV30 and TRBJ1-3; D remains unclear. This CDR3 spans 14 amino acids. Germline V gene sequence: CDR1 GTSNPN, CDR2 SVGIG (reference sequence). The V end was cut by 0 bases, the J end by 0 bases, with 6 bases between. The part of the CDR3 DNA that was read is TGTGCCTGGAGTGTATCCTTCTCTGGAAACACC. This translates into CAWSVSFSGNT. The complete CDR3 reads CAWSVSFSGNTIYF.

This clone occurred many times. Sequencing ends 3 residues short of the CDR3 end; the germline J gene provides the rest. This sequence joins TRBV18 and TRBJ1-4; weak D call: TRBD1 (5 bases). CDR1 is KGHSH, CDR2 LQKENI, per germline. CDR3 length equals 15 residues. Trimming took off 3 bases at V and 8 bases at J, with 16 bases between the two ends. CDR3 DNA, as far as it was read: TGTGCCAGCTCACCGATTAGCAGGGTTGGAGAAAAA. As protein: CASSPISRVGEK. The full-length CDR3 reads as CASSPISRVGEKLFF.

At least ten counts were recorded for this clone. The read terminates 3 residues before the CDR3 end, so the remaining end is supplied by the germline J gene. The chain is built from TRBV19 and TRBJ1-6; tentative D call: TRBD1 (6 bases). The CDR3 extends over 19 amino acids. The V gene's germline CDR1 is LNHDA and CDR2 SQIVND (reference sequence). Trimming stripped 5 bases from V and 7 bases from J, with 27 bases between. The covered CDR3 bases are TGTGCCAGTAGTCTACCAACCAGGACGACAGGAAAGGGGAATTCACCC. Residues: CASSLPTRTTGKGNSP. The CDR3 reads in full as CASSLPTRTTGKGNSPLHF.

There are many counts of this clone. The read gets to within 3 residues of the CDR3 end, and the germline J gene fills in the rest. The chain links TRBV15 to TRBJ2-3; perhaps TRBD2 as D (6 bases). The CDR3 has 14 residues. The ends were cut back, 4 bases at V and 2 bases at J, with 10 bases in the middle. Germline assignment: CDR1 LNHNV and CDR2 YYDKDF (reference sequence). The sequenced CDR3 bases are TGTGCCACCAGCATTAGCGGACCCACAGATACG. Translation: CATSISGPTDT. The whole CDR3 reads CATSISGPTDTQYF. The variable domain in full, with the rest retrieved from reference TRBV15 and TRBJ2-3, is DAMVIQNPRYQVTQFGKPVTLSCSQTLNHNVMYWYQQKSSQAPKLLFHYYDKDFNNEADTPDNFQSRRPNTSFCFLDIRSPGLGDTAMYLCATSISGPTDTQYFGPGTRLTVL.

There are many counts of this clone. This CDR3 is CSVANRGRLGKNIQYF. The sequenced CDR3 bases are TGCAGCGTAGCCAACAGGGGGCGTTTGGGCAAAAACATT. The chain carries TRBV29-1 and TRBJ2-4; TRBD1 agrees at 9 bases. Read coverage stops 3 residues before the CDR3 terminus; the germline J gene supplies the remainder. The CDR3 runs 16 residues. V dropped 6 bases and J dropped 3; count of bases not matched to a gene: 12. Germline lookup yields CDR1 SQVTM and CDR2 ANQGSEA.

This clone has a count of ten or more. Sequencing ends 3 residues short of the CDR3 end; the germline J gene provides the rest. This chain connects TRBV19 to TRBJ2-7, with 11 bases lining up with TRBD1. This CDR3 is built from 15 residues. Per the germline V gene, CDR1 is LNHDA and CDR2 is SQIVND (reference sequence). V was pared by 6 bases and J by 2 bases, with 6 bases of the junction left unmatched. Here the CDR3 reads CASSDPGQGAYEQYF. The sequenced part of the CDR3 DNA is TGTGCCAGTAGCGATCCGGGACAGGGGGCCTACGAG.

This clone came up many times. The CDR3 end lies 3 residues beyond the end of the read and is filled in from the germline J gene. The chain combines TRBV7-9 with TRBJ2-1; 9 positions agree with TRBD2. Germline V lookup: CDR1 SEHNR, CDR2 FQNEAQ (reference sequence). V lost 1 base to trimming and J lost 9 bases; unmatched junction nucleotides: 4. The CDR3 covers 14 residues. This CDR3 reads CASSLVGTSPEQFF. The part of the CDR3 DNA that was read is TGTGCCAGCAGCTTAGTGGGGACTAGCCCTGAG.

There are many counts of this clone. The CDR3 end falls 3 residues outside the read, so it is completed with the germline J gene. This chain links TRBV6-2 or TRBV6-3 with TRBJ2-3, with a tentative D call TRBD2 (5 bases). CDR1 and CDR2 (germline): MNHEY, SVGEGT. The CDR3 totals 15 residues. V gave up 1 base and J gave up 0 bases, with 8 bases separating them. CDR3: CASSYYSESTDTQYF. CDR3 DNA (partial): TGTGCCAGCAGTTACTATAGCGAGAGCACAGATACG.

This clone was recorded at least ten times. With the read ending 3 residues before the CDR3 end, the germline J gene is used to fill in that end. The chain employs TRBV7-6 and TRBJ2-2; TRBD2 agrees at 7 bases. Trimming took 3 bases from V and 2 from J; bases not matched to a gene: 3. The V gene's germline CDR1 is SGHVS and CDR2 FNYEAQ. CDR3 size: 15 residues. The part of the CDR3 DNA that was read is TGTGCCAGCAGCTTCGGAGCGGGAAACACCGGGGAG. This encodes CASSFGAGNTGE. The whole CDR3 protein reads CASSFGAGNTGELFF.

There are many counts of this clone. The CDR3 end falls 3 residues outside the read, so it is completed with the germline J gene. The genes are TRBV5-6 and TRBJ2-7, with D maybe TRBD1 (6 bases). CDR1 is SGHDT and CDR2 is YYEEEE in the germline V gene. Deletions cut 4 bases from V and 2 bases from J, with 10 bases between. The CDR3 loop spans 13 amino acids. The sequenced CDR3 bases are TGTGCCAGCAGCCTCGGGACAACCTACGAG. Its translation is CASSLGTTYE. The full CDR3 protein is CASSLGTTYEQYF.

The sample holds many counts of this clone. The read ends 3 residues before the CDR3 terminus; that terminus is restored from the germline J gene. V is TRBV5-6 and J is TRBJ2-7; TRBD2 agrees at 9 bases. Trimming at V came to 4 bases and at J to 2 bases, leaving 7 bases not matched to a gene. Germline V gives CDR1 SGHDT, CDR2 YYEEEE. The CDR3 runs to 15 residues. The covered CDR3 bases are TGTGCCAGCAGCCGGATGACTAGCGGCCCCTACGAG. This encodes CASSRMTSGPYE. The entire CDR3 is CASSRMTSGPYEQYF.

This clone was seen repeatedly, ten times or more. The CDR3 is cut off 3 residues early in the read; its end comes from the germline J gene. The rearrangement uses TRBV4-1 and TRBJ1-1; 7 positions agree with TRBD1. V shed 2 bases, J shed 3 bases, and the junction held 0 bases outside the gene matches. The germline gives CDR1 MGHRA, CDR2 YSYEKL. The CDR3 runs 13 residues. CDR3 in amino acids: CASSQTGDTEAFF. The CDR3 bases that were read are TGCGCCAGCAGCCAAACAGGGGACACTGAA.

Ten or more counts support this clone. Germline is not matched at one junction end, which may reflect a read error. Read sequence stops 3 residues before the CDR3 end, and the germline J gene provides the missing end. This same CDR3 is encoded by further DNA sequences in the sample. The chain recombines TRBV7-3 with TRBJ2-7; 7 bases match TRBD2. Germline assignment: CDR1 SGHTA and CDR2 FQGTGA. This CDR3 is 19 amino acids long. The part of the CDR3 DNA that was read is TGCGCCAGCAGCTTAATGTGTCAGCGGGATCTCCCATCGGCCTACGAG. Its protein is CASSLMCQRDLPSAYE. The complete CDR3 protein is CASSLMCQRDLPSAYEQYF. Full variable domain (outside the CDR3, taken from reference TRBV7-3 and TRBJ2-7): GAGVSQTPSNKVTEKGKYVELRCDPISGHTALYWYRQSLGQGPEFLIYFQGTGAADDSGLPNDRFFAVRPEGSVSTLKIQRTERGDSAVYLCASSLMCQRDLPSAYEQYFGPGTRLTVT.

This clone has ten or more counts. The read terminates 3 residues before the CDR3 end, so the remaining end is supplied by the germline J gene. V usage is TRBV29-1 and J usage is TRBJ2-1, with 7 bases aligning to TRBD2. This CDR3 is 14 amino acids long. V was clipped by 6 bases and J by 4 bases; unmatched bases: 9. CDR1 is SQVTM, CDR2 ANQGSEA, per germline. The DNA read from the CDR3 is TGCAGCGTCCCCCCTAGCGGATATTACAATGAG. Amino acids: CSVPPSGYYNE. The CDR3 as a whole reads CSVPPSGYYNEQFF.

This clone turned up a few times. The CDR3 bases that were read are TGCAGTGCTAGAGCGGACACGAGCTCCTACGAG. Translated: CSARADTSSYE. Given in full, the CDR3 is CSARADTSSYEQYF. The gene calls are TRBV20-1 and TRBJ2-7; tentative D call: TRBD1 (5 bases). The CDR3 goes on 3 residues after the read ends, and that part is filled in from the germline J gene. Deletions cut 1 base from V and 0 bases from J, with 10 bases between. The CDR3 runs 14 residues. Per germline, CDR1 DFQATT and CDR2 SNEGSKA (reference sequence).

This clone was observed at least ten times. Incomplete CDR3 DNA: TGCAGTGCTAGTCTGTCTCGGCGGGGCGGCTACGAG. Protein sequence: CSASLSRRGGYE. The complete CDR3 reads CSASLSRRGGYEQYF. The chain employs TRBV20-1 and TRBJ2-7, with a possible D match to TRBD2 (6 bases). The CDR3 end falls 3 residues outside the read, so it is completed with the germline J gene. The CDR3 has 15 residues. The germline CDR1 and CDR2 sequences are DFQATT and SNEGSKA (reference sequence). V shed 3 bases and J shed 3 bases, with 18 bases lying between them.

This clone was counted ten times or more. The CDR3 extends 3 residues past the end of the read, so its final part is completed from the germline J gene. The chain uses TRBV5-1 and TRBJ2-7; the D gene is possibly TRBD2 (5 bases). CDR1 and CDR2 from the germline V gene are SGHRS and YFSETQ. Trimming took off 4 bases at V and 4 bases at J, with 18 bases between the two ends. There are 15 residues in the CDR3. CDR3 sequence: CASSVDSTAAYEQYF. The sequenced part of the CDR3 DNA is TGCGCCAGCAGCGTGGACTCCACCGCGGCGTACGAG.

This clone was recorded many times. The read is 3 residues too short to cover the CDR3 end, so that end is filled in from the germline J gene. The chain is built from TRBV6-4 and TRBJ2-1; 8 bases map to TRBD2. The CDR3 totals 16 residues. V trimming: 0 bases; J trimming: 4 bases; junction bases outside the gene matches: 5. Germline V lookup: CDR1 MRHNA, CDR2 SNTAGT. The sequenced part of the CDR3 DNA is TGTGCCAGCAGTGACTCGAGGGGACTAGGATACAATGAG. Protein: CASSDSRGLGYNE. In full, the CDR3 reads CASSDSRGLGYNEQFF.

This clone was observed many times. From the germline J gene comes the end of the CDR3, since the read stops 3 residues before it. The chain couples TRBV10-1 to TRBJ2-7; 9 bases are shared with TRBD2. This CDR3 spans 16 amino acids. Germline CDR1 and CDR2: WNHNN and SYGVQD (reference sequence). V lost 3 bases to trimming and J lost 2 bases; unmatched junction nucleotides: 8. The CDR3: CASSDTVASGTYEQYF. CDR3 bases read: TGCGCCAGCAGTGATACCGTGGCTAGCGGGACCTACGAG.

This clone appeared many times. Read sequence stops 3 residues before the CDR3 end, and the germline J gene provides the missing end. This chain joins TRBV20-1 and TRBJ2-1, with 9 bases identical to TRBD2. The CDR3 has 18 amino acids. CDR1 is DFQATT, CDR2 SNEGSKA, per germline (reference sequence). Germline trimming cut 7 bases from V and 6 bases from J; bases unmatched to any gene: 22. The CDR3 sequence is CSVRREGVVRLAANEQFF. The covered CDR3 bases are TGCAGTGTCCGCCGGGAGGGCGTTGTGAGACTAGCGGCCAATGAG.

In its sample, this clone was seen many times. The read comes to an end 3 residues before the CDR3 does, leaving the germline J gene to fill in the end. This rearrangement joins TRBV5-4 to TRBJ2-2; no clear D gene. The germline V gene encodes CDR1 SGHNT and CDR2 YYREEE (reference sequence). Trimming took 0 bases from V and 5 from J, leaving 11 bases between them. CDR3 length equals 15 residues. CDR3 sequence reads: CASSLGGVGTGELFF. The covered CDR3 bases are TGTGCCAGCAGCTTGGGCGGTGTAGGTACCGGGGAG.

This clone occurred many times. The read finishes 3 residues shy of the CDR3 end, and the germline J gene is used to complete it. The rearrangement joins TRBV5-1 to TRBJ2-1, with D hard to call. Trimming stripped 3 bases from V and 5 bases from J, with 9 bases between. This CDR3 spans 13 amino acids. The germline V gene has CDR1 SGHRS and CDR2 YFSETQ. CDR3: CASSSGANNEQFF. Partial CDR3 DNA: TGCGCCAGCAGCTCCGGAGCGAACAATGAG.

This clone was seen many times. The read ends 3 residues shy of where the CDR3 ends; the end is completed using the germline J gene. The V gene is TRBV24-1, the J gene TRBJ2-7, with D unclear. The length of the CDR3 is 15 residues. Germline-derived CDR1 and CDR2 are KGHDR and SFDVKD. V lost 8 bases and J 2 bases, leaving 18 bases between the germline ends. CDR3 DNA (partial): TGTGCCACCAATCGGATTGACGGGTCGCCCTACGAG. Protein: CATNRIDGSPYE. The complete CDR3 reads CATNRIDGSPYEQYF.

This clone was seen a few times. With the read ending 3 residues before the CDR3 end, the germline J gene is used to fill in that end. V and J are TRBV5-1 and TRBJ2-1; 11 bases match TRBD2. The CDR3 covers 17 residues. With 3 bases clipped from V and 8 bases from J, the junction kept 13 bases outside the gene matches. In germline, CDR1 is SGHRS, CDR2 YFSETQ. The CDR3 DNA, read in part, is TGCGCCAGCAGCTCTAGACTAGCGGGAAGTTTGAATGATGAG. It translates to CASSSRLAGSLNDE. The full CDR3 protein is CASSSRLAGSLNDEQFF.

Ten or more counts support this clone. The missing CDR3 end, 3 residues past where the read stops, is filled in from the germline J gene. V and J are TRBV6-2 or TRBV6-3 and TRBJ2-5; 9 bases fit TRBD2. J was trimmed by 0 bases and V by 2 bases; bases with no gene match: 4. Looked up from germline, CDR1 is MNHEY and CDR2 is SVGEGT. The CDR3 consists of 16 residues. This CDR3 is CASSYRLAGYQETQYF. Incomplete CDR3 DNA: TGTGCCAGCAGTTACCGCCTAGCGGGGTACCAAGAGACC.

This clone has at least ten counts. An end of the junction differs from the germline gene, which may be a read error. From the germline J gene comes the end of the CDR3, since the read stops 3 residues before it. The chain has TRBV7-7 and TRBJ1-4, with D possibly TRBD1 on 5 matching bases. This CDR3 has 15 amino acids. The germline V gene encodes CDR1 SSHAT and CDR2 FNYEAQ (reference sequence). The part of the CDR3 DNA that was read is TGTGCTAGCACGATCCGAGGGGCCCTTAGTGAAAAA. As protein: CASTIRGALSEK. In full, the CDR3 reads CASTIRGALSEKLFF.

This clone was observed many times. The DNA ends 3 residues before the CDR3 does, and the rest of the CDR3 is filled in from the germline J gene. The chain recombines TRBV30 with TRBJ2-1, with 7 bases lining up with TRBD2. Germline values: CDR1 GTSNPN, CDR2 SVGIG (reference sequence). The CDR3 is made up of 14 amino acids. V was clipped by 5 bases and J by 3 bases; unmatched bases: 7. CDR3 DNA, as far as it was read: TGTGCCTGGGGGAGCGGGATTAGCTACAATGAG. Amino acids: CAWGSGISYNE. In full, the CDR3 is CAWGSGISYNEQFF.

This clone has ten or more counts. The CDR3 end is not reached by the read, which stops 3 residues before it; the germline J gene fills it in. The chain has TRBV11-1 and TRBJ2-6; a possible D gene is TRBD1 (6 bases). The ends were cut back, 5 bases at V and 1 base at J, with 9 bases in the middle. The germline CDR1 and CDR2 sequences are SGHAT and FQDESV (reference sequence). The CDR3 is 15 residues long. The CDR3 here is CASSIQGSGANVLTF. Partial CDR3 DNA: TGTGCCAGCAGCATACAGGGTTCTGGGGCCAACGTC. Full variable domain (missing parts from reference TRBV11-1 and TRBJ2-6): EAEVAQSPRYKITEKSQAVAFWCDPISGHATLYWYRQILGQGPELLVQFQDESVVDDSQLPKDRFSAERLKGVDSTLKIQPAELGDSAMYLCASSIQGSGANVLTFGAGSRLTVL.

A few counts support this clone. The read terminates 3 residues before the CDR3 end, so the remaining end is supplied by the germline J gene. The V and J genes are TRBV30 and TRBJ1-2; no clear D. Germline lookup yields CDR1 GTSNPN and CDR2 SVGIG (reference sequence). This CDR3 has 14 residues. The CDR3 is CAWSVLGTGNDYTF. CDR3 bases read: TGTGCCTGGAGTGTACTGGGCACGGGGAATGAC.